One sample yielded the 16 T cell receptor beta chains listed below, sequenced in a study of shared clonotypes between healthy human individuals. Only CD45RO-negative cells positively selected for CCR7 counted as naive CD8 cells, so terminally differentiated effector memory CD45RA+ cells were excluded. Method: immunoSEQ multiplex PCR; TCRdb's copy keeps in-frame clones and lacks some. The table lists about 2.1 million clones, just over 90% of them singletons. The sequencing input was naive CD8+ T cells from PBMCs. These receptors were obtained from a man aged 18 to 30 in good health. Some clones in this sample may be carry-over from other donors' samples.

The CDR3 sequence is CSVDSFYEQYF. For the CDR3, the DNA is TGCAGCGTTGACTCATTCTACGAGCAGTACTTC. The V gene is TRBV29-1, the J gene TRBJ2-7, with D unclear. In germline, CDR1 is SQVTM, CDR2 ANQGSEA. Between the trimmed V and J ends, which lost 3 bases and 3 bases, there was a span of 6 bases. The CDR3 is 11 amino acids.

This chain connects TRBV6-5 to TRBJ2-5, with 7 bases aligning to TRBD1. The CDR3 totals 15 residues. The V segment lost 0 bases and the J segment 7 bases; nucleotides outside the gene matches: 8. Germline-derived CDR1 and CDR2 are MNHEY and SVGAGI. The CDR3 nucleotides read TGTGCCAGCAGTTACTCGAAAGGGGGCGCGAGGACCCAGTACTTC. This sequence encodes CASSYSKGGARTQYF.

The chain is built from TRBV5-6 and TRBJ2-3, with unresolved D. Germline CDR1 and CDR2: SGHDT and YYEEEE. With 2 bases removed from V and 0 bases from J, the gap between germline ends came to 7 bases. The CDR3 extends over 14 amino acids. The CDR3 sequence: CASSLLSSTDTQYF. CDR3 DNA sequence: TGTGCCAGCAGCTTACTGTCTAGCACAGATACGCAGTATTTT.

V is TRBV4-3 and J is TRBJ2-7; 7 bases are shared with TRBD2. Per germline, CDR1 LGHNA and CDR2 YSLEER. The CDR3 consists of 14 residues. Trimming cost V 1 base and J 3 bases; bases outside gene matches: 3. Here the CDR3 reads CASSQGREYYEQYF. CDR3 DNA sequence: TGCGCCAGCAGCCAAGGGCGGGAGTACTACGAGCAGTACTTC.

The gene calls are TRBV7-9 and TRBJ2-1; D uncertain. Trimming removed 3 bases from V and 12 bases from J, with 33 bases in between. Germline V CDR1 and CDR2: SEHNR, FQNEAQ (reference sequence). This CDR3 region has 19 residues. The CDR3 region has the DNA TGTGCCAGCAGCTTTGGAGAATTTTTTGACCCAAGCTTGGGCGGCGGGCAGTTCTTC. Translation gives CASSFGEFFDPSLGGGQFF.

This chain links TRBV5-5 with TRBJ2-7; unclear D gene. This CDR3 has 13 residues. Germline-derived CDR1 and CDR2 are SGHKS and YYEKEE (reference sequence). V lost 3 bases and J lost 12, with 19 bases in between. The CDR3 region is CASSSEDGRLGYF. In DNA, the CDR3 is TGTGCCAGCAGCTCCGAGGATGGGCGGCTCGGGTACTTC.

CDR3 loop: CASSGAYGSGNIQYF. The CDR3 coding sequence is TGTGCCAGCTCAGGGGCCTACGGGAGCGGAAACATTCAGTACTTC. V and J are TRBV18 and TRBJ2-4, with D maybe TRBD2 (6 bases). Germline values: CDR1 KGHSH, CDR2 LQKENI. The CDR3 runs to 15 residues. Trimming removed 5 bases from V and 6 bases from J, with 17 bases in between. Complete variable domain (other parts from reference TRBV18 and TRBJ2-4): NAGVMQNPRHLVRRRGQEARLRCSPMKGHSHVYWYRQLPEEGLKFMVYLQKENIIDESGMPKERFSAEFPKEGPSILRIQQVVRGDSAAYFCASSGAYGSGNIQYFGAGTRLSVL.

Concerning this clone: Other DNA sequences in this specimen translate into the identical CDR3. The DNA for the CDR3 is TGCAGCGCTGAGACTAGCGGCTCCTACGAGCAGTACTTC. This codes for CSAETSGSYEQYF. The V and J genes are TRBV29-1 and TRBJ2-7, with 9 bases aligning to TRBD2. After removal of 7 bases from V and 0 bases from J, the junction contained 4 bases not matched to a gene. The CDR3 contains 13 residues. Germline V gene lookup returns CDR1 SQVTM and CDR2 ANQGSEA.

This sequence joins TRBV11-2 and TRBJ2-1; 9 bases agree with TRBD2. The CDR3 is 17 amino acids. The germline CDR1 and CDR2 sequences are SGHAT and FQNNGV. With V trimmed by 1 base and J by 5 bases, 9 bases remained unmatched. CDR3 coding DNA: TGTGCCAGCAGCTTAGGGGGGTGGCTAGCGGGAAACAATGAGCAGTTCTTC. Its protein is CASSLGGWLAGNNEQFF.

This chain links TRBV7-3 with TRBJ2-6, with D perhaps being TRBD1 or TRBD2 (6 bases each). V lost 8 bases, J lost 0 bases, and 14 bases lay in between. This CDR3 spans 16 amino acids. Germline V gene sequence: CDR1 SGHTA, CDR2 FQGTGA. As DNA, the CDR3 is TGTGCCAGCGCGCTGGGGGGCTACTCTGGGGCCAACGTCCTGACTTTC. This encodes CASALGGYSGANVLTF.

This chain uses TRBV7-9 with TRBJ2-3, with D possibly matching TRBD2 (5 bases). The germline CDR1 and CDR2 sequences are SEHNR and FQNEAQ (reference sequence). The length of the CDR3 is 15 residues. Trimming removed 7 bases at V and 0 bases at J, with 14 bases between. The CDR3 region is CASTPGGESTDTQYF. The DNA of the CDR3 is TGTGCCAGCACCCCTGGAGGCGAAAGCACAGATACGCAGTATTTT.

The rearrangement uses TRBV19 and TRBJ1-2; TRBD1 matches at 10 bases. The V gene's germline CDR1 is LNHDA and CDR2 SQIVND (reference sequence). With V trimmed by 5 bases and J by 0 bases, 6 bases remained unmatched. This CDR3 comprises 16 residues. The CDR3 sequence is CASSPRQGAANYGYTF. CDR3 DNA sequence: TGTGCCAGTAGTCCCCGACAGGGGGCGGCTAACTATGGCTACACCTTC.

This chain links TRBV19 with TRBJ1-2, with D possibly TRBD1 on 6 matching bases. The CDR3 is 16 amino acids. V was trimmed by 6 bases and J by 8 bases, leaving 25 bases between them. CDR1 and CDR2 (germline): LNHDA, SQIVND (reference sequence). CDR3 region: CASRLGGAFGTRGYTF. The CDR3 DNA sequence: TGTGCCAGTAGATTGGGGGGCGCTTTTGGTACACGGGGCTACACCTTC.

The J gene is TRBJ2-7, the V gene TRBV2; D is undetermined. Looked up from germline, CDR1 is SNHLY and CDR2 is FYNNEI. CDR3 length: 13 amino acids. Between the trimmed V and J ends, which lost 1 base and 3 bases, there was a span of 7 bases. The CDR3 loop is CASSEVFSYEQYF. In DNA, the CDR3 is TGTGCCAGCAGTGAAGTATTCAGCTACGAGCAGTACTTC.

The rearrangement links TRBV9 to TRBJ2-5; possible D gene TRBD2, 5 bases. Trimming pared 3 bases from V and 4 bases from J, leaving 19 bases between. The CDR3 spans 16 residues. Germline V gives CDR1 SGDLS, CDR2 YYNGEE. The CDR3 loop is CASSAFQTPGVETQYF. CDR3 coding DNA: TGTGCCAGCAGCGCCTTCCAGACCCCCGGGGTAGAGACCCAGTACTTC.

This clone was detected only once. The gene calls are TRBV18 and TRBJ2-7; 10 bases are a match to TRBD1. J lost 3 bases, V lost 3 bases, and 5 bases had no gene match. The germline V gene encodes CDR1 KGHSH and CDR2 LQKENI. This CDR3 has 15 amino acids. The CDR3 region has the DNA TGTGCCAGCTCACCGGACAGGGGGGCAGACTACGAGCAGTACTTC. This gives the protein CASSPDRGADYEQYF.